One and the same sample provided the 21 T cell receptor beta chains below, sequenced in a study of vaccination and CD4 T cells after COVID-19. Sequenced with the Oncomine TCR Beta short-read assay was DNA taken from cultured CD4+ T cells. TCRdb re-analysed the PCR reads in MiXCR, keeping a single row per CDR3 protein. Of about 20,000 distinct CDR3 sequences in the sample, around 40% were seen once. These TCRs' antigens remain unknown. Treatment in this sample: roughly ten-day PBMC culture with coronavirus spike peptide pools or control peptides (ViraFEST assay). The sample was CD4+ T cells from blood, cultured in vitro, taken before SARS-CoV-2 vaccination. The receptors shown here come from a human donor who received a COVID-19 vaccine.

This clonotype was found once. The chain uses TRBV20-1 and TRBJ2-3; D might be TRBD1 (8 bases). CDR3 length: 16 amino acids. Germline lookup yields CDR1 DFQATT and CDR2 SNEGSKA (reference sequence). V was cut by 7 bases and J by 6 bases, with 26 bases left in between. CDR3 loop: CSVSIRNRGGSDTQYF. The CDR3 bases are TGCAGTGTTTCTATCAGGAACAGGGGGGGGTCCGATACGCAGTATTTT.

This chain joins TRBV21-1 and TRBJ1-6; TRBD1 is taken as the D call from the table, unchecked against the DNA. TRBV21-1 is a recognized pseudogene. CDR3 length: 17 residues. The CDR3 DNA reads TGTGCCAGCAGCAAAGGGGTGCGGGGGTCCTATAATTCACCCCTCCACTTT. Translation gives CASSKGVRGSYNSPLHF.

This CDR3 reads CATGHSSGNTIYF. The CDR3 DNA reads TGTGCCACCGGGCACAGCTCTGGAAACACCATATATTTT. The V gene is TRBV6-1, the J gene TRBJ1-3; no clear D gene. The V end lost 10 bases, the J end lost 0 bases, and 10 bases lay between the germline ends. The germline gives CDR1 MNHNS, CDR2 SASEGT. The CDR3 totals 13 residues.

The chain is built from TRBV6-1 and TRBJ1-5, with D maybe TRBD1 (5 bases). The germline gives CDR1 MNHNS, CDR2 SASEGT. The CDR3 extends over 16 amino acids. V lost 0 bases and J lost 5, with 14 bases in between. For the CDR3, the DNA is TGTGCCAGCAGTGAAGCGGGGCCCGGCCCACATCAGCCCCAGCATTTT. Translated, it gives CASSEAGPGPHQPQHF.

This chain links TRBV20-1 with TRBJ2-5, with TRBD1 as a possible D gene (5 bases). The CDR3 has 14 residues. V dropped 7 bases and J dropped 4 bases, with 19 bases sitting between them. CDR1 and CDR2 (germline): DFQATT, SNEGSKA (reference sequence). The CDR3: CSVLVQGTLETQYF. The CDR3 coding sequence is TGCAGTGTACTGGTCCAGGGAACATTAGAGACCCAGTACTTC.

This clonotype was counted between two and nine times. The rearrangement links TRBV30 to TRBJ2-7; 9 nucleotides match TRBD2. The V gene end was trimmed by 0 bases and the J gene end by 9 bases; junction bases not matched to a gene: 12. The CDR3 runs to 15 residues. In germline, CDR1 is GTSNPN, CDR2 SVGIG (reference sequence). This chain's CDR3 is CAWSVRVAGATGQYF. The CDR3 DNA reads TGTGCCTGGAGTGTACGGGTAGCGGGGGCCACGGGGCAGTACTTC.

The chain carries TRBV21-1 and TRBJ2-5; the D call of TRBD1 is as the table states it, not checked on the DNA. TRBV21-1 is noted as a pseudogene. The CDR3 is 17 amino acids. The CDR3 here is CASSILETWGAEETQYF. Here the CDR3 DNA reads TGTGCCAGCAGCATCCTTGAGACCTGGGGGGCTGAAGAGACCCAGTACTTC.

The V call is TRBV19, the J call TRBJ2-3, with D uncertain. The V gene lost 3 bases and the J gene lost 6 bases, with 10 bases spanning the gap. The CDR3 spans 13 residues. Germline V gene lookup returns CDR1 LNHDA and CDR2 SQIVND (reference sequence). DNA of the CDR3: TGTGCCAGTAGTATCGGCTTACTCGATACGCAGTATTTT. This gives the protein CASSIGLLDTQYF.

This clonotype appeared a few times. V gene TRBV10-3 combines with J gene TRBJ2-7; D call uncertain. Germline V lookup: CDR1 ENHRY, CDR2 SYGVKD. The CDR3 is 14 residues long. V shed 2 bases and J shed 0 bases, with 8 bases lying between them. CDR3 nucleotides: TGTGCCATCAGTGAGGAAGGTTACTCCTACGAGCAGTACTTC. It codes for CAISEEGYSYEQYF.

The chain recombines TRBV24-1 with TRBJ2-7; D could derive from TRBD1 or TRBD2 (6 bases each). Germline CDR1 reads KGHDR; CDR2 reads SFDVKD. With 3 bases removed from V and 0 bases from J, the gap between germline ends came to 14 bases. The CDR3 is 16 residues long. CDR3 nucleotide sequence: TGTGCCACCAGTGATGCGGGGACATCCCGCTCCTACGAGCAGTACTTC. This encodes CATSDAGTSRSYEQYF.

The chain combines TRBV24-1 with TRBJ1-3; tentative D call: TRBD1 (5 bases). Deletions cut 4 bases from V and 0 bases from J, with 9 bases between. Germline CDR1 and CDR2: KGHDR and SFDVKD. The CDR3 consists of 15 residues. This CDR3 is CATSETQVSGNTIYF. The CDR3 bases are TGTGCCACCAGTGAGACACAGGTCTCTGGAAACACCATATATTTT.

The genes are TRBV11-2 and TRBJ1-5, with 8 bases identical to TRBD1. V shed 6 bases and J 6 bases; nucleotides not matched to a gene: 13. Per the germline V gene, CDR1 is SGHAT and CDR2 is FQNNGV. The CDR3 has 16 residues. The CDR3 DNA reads TGTGCCAGCAGACTAGTGACGGGACAGGTATCTCAGCCCCAGCATTTT. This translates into CASRLVTGQVSQPQHF.

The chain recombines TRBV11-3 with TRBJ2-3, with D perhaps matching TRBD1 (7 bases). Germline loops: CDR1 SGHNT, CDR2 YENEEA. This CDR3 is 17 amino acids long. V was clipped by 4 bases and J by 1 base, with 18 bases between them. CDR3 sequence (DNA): TGTGCCAGCAGCTCCTCCCGGAGGGGGCGCGGCACAGATACGCAGTATTTT. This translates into CASSSSRRGRGTDTQYF.

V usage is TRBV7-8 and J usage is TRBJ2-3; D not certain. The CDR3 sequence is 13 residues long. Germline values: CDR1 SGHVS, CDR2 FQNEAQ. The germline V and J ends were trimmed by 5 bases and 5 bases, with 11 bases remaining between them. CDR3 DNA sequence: TGTGCCAGCAGCCCCCCCAAGATAGATACGCAGTATTTT. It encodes CASSPPKIDTQYF.

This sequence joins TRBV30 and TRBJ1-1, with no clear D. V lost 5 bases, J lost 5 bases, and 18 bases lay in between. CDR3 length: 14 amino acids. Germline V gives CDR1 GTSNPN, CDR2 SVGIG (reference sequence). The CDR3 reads CAWDADAGRTEAFF. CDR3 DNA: TGTGCCTGGGACGCCGACGCCGGGAGGACTGAAGCTTTCTTT. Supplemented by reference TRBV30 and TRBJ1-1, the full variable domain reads SQTIHQWPATLVQPVGSPLSLECTVEGTSNPNLYWYRQAAGRGLQLLFYSVGIGQISSEVPQNLSASRPQDRQFILSSKKLLLSDSGFYLCAWDADAGRTEAFFGQGTRLTVV.

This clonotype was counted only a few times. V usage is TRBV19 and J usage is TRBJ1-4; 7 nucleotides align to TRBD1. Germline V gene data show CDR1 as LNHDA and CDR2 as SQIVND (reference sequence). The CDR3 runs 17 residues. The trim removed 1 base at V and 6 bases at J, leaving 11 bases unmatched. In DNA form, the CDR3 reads TGTGCCAGTAGTATAGTCGGGCCGACAGGGTATGATGAAAAACTGTTTTTT. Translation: CASSIVGPTGYDEKLFF.

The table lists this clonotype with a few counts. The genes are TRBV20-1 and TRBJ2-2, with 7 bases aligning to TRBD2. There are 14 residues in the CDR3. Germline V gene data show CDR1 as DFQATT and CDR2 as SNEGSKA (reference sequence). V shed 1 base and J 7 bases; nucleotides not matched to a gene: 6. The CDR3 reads CSARVGRVNGELFF. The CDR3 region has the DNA TGCAGTGCTAGAGTGGGGAGGGTTAACGGGGAGCTGTTTTTT.

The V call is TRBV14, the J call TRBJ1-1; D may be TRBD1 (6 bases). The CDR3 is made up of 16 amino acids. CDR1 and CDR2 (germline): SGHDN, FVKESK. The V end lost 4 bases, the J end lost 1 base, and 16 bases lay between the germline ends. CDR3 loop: CASSPHLGTTNTEAFF. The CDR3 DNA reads TGTGCCAGCAGCCCTCACCTTGGGACAACGAACACTGAAGCTTTCTTT.

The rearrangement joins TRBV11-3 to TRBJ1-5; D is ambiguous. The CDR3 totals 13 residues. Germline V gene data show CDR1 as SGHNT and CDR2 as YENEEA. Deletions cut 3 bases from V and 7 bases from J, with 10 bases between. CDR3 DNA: TGTGCCAGCAGCTTCGATTTTGGCCAGCCCCAGCATTTT. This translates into CASSFDFGQPQHF.

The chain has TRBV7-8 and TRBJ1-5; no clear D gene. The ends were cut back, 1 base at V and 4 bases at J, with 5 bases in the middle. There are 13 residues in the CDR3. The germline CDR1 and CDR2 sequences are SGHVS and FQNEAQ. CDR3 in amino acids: CASSLGQNQPQHF. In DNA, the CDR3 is TGTGCCAGCAGCTTAGGCCAGAATCAGCCCCAGCATTTT.

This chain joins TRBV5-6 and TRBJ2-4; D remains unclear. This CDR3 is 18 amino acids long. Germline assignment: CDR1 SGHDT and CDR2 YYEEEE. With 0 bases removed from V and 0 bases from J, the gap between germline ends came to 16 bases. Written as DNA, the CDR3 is TGTGCCAGCAGCTTGGCGTCGGTTTCCTTCCTAGCCAAAAACATTCAGTACTTC. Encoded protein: CASSLASVSFLAKNIQYF.